One sample yielded the 27 T cell receptor beta chains listed below, sequenced in a study of shared clonotypes between healthy human individuals. The assay was immunoSEQ multiplex PCR, and TCRdb's table has in-frame clones only and misses some. The sample has some 1,900,000 clones; roughly 95% are singletons. The naive CD8 subset, CD45RO-negative cells positively selected for CCR7, excluded terminally differentiated effector memory CD45RA+ cells. The sample comprised naive CD8+ T cells sorted from blood. These receptors originate from a man aged 18 to 30 in good health.

The rearrangement links TRBV15 to TRBJ2-7; 9 bases line up with TRBD2. This CDR3 has 16 residues. Per germline, CDR1 LNHNV and CDR2 YYDKDF (reference sequence). V trimming: 5 bases; J trimming: 3 bases; junction bases outside the gene matches: 11. The CDR3 sequence: CATSSRWASGVYEQYF. CDR3 nucleotide sequence: TGTGCCACCAGCTCCCGGTGGGCTAGCGGGGTCTACGAGCAGTACTTC.

This chain joins TRBV7-8 and TRBJ1-4; D perhaps matches TRBD1 (5 bases). The ends were cut back, 1 base at V and 8 bases at J, with 20 bases in the middle. The CDR3 is made up of 17 amino acids. The germline gives CDR1 SGHVS, CDR2 FQNEAQ. CDR3 in amino acids: CASSLGGIFPQGEKLFF. The CDR3, as DNA: TGTGCCAGCAGCTTAGGGGGGATCTTTCCTCAAGGGGAAAAACTGTTTTTT. The full variable domain, its missing parts supplied by reference TRBV7-8 and TRBJ1-4, is GAGVSQSPRYKVAKRGQDVALRCDPISGHVSLFWYQQALGQGPEFLTYFQNEAQLDKSGLPSDRFFAERPEGSVSTLKIQRTQQEDSAVYLCASSLGGIFPQGEKLFFGSGTQLSVL.

The chain links TRBV13 to TRBJ2-1, with 10 bases identical to TRBD2. Germline CDR1 PRHDT, CDR2 FYEKMQ (reference sequence). The CDR3 is made up of 18 amino acids. Germline trimming cut 5 bases from V and 0 bases from J; bases unmatched to any gene: 10. The CDR3 DNA sequence: TGTGCCAGCAGCCTAGTAGCGGGGGGCCAAACCTCCTACAATGAGCAGTTCTTC. It encodes CASSLVAGGQTSYNEQFF.

In nucleotides, the CDR3 is TGTGCCAGCAGCAAAGGGGGACAGGGGCCCTACGAGCAGTACTTC. Protein product: CASSKGGQGPYEQYF. The chain joins TRBV7-9 to TRBJ2-7, with 10 positions matching TRBD1. Germline V lookup: CDR1 SEHNR, CDR2 FQNEAQ (reference sequence). The junction had 6 bases not matched to a gene; V was cut back by 5 bases and J by 2 bases. The CDR3 contains 15 residues.

The chain couples TRBV2 to TRBJ1-2; D gene unclear. CDR3 size: 12 residues. The germline CDR1 and CDR2 sequences are SNHLY and FYNNEI. V dropped 8 bases and J dropped 6 bases, with 13 bases sitting between them. The CDR3 region has the DNA TGTGCCAGCCCCCTCGGGTTGAATGGCTACACCTTC. Its protein is CASPLGLNGYTF.

As concerns this clone: The same CDR3 arises from other DNA sequences in this sample as well. The chain has TRBV11-2 and TRBJ2-7; 9 positions agree with TRBD1. The CDR3 loop spans 14 amino acids. The germline V gene encodes CDR1 SGHAT and CDR2 FQNNGV. The V segment lost 5 bases and the J segment 2 bases; nucleotides outside the gene matches: 4. CDR3 nucleotides: TGTGCCAGCAGCCTAAGACAGGGGGCCTACGAGCAGTACTTC. Translation: CASSLRQGAYEQYF. The full variable domain, in which reference TRBV11-2 and TRBJ2-7 provide the parts outside the CDR3, is EAGVAQSPRYKIIEKRQSVAFWCNPISGHATLYWYQQILGQGPKLLIQFQNNGVVDDSQLPKDRFSAERLKGVDSTLKIQPAKLEDSAVYLCASSLRQGAYEQYFGPGTRLTVT.

This clone was seen a single time. This chain links TRBV7-8 with TRBJ1-2; the match to TRBD1 covers 8 bases. The V segment lost 2 bases and the J segment 3 bases; nucleotides outside the gene matches: 5. Germline CDR1 is SGHVS and CDR2 is FQNEAQ. The CDR3 runs 15 residues. CDR3 in amino acids: CASSLQGAEDYGYTF. The DNA for the CDR3 is TGTGCCAGCAGCTTACAGGGGGCTGAGGACTATGGCTACACCTTC. The entire variable domain, with the rest obtained from reference TRBV7-8 and TRBJ1-2, is as follows: GAGVSQSPRYKVAKRGQDVALRCDPISGHVSLFWYQQALGQGPEFLTYFQNEAQLDKSGLPSDRFFAERPEGSVSTLKIQRTQQEDSAVYLCASSLQGAEDYGYTFGSGTRLTVV.

This clone appeared a single time. The V gene is TRBV7-9, the J gene TRBJ2-7; D unresolved. The length of the CDR3 is 13 residues. V was shortened by 6 bases and J by 5 bases, with 14 bases between the two germline ends. Germline CDR1 and CDR2: SEHNR and FQNEAQ (reference sequence). The CDR3 here is CASRLHGLDEQYF. The CDR3 coding sequence is TGTGCCAGCAGACTGCACGGGCTCGACGAGCAGTACTTC.

This chain connects TRBV11-3 to TRBJ1-4; D not certain. The germline CDR1 and CDR2 sequences are SGHNT and YENEEA. The CDR3 covers 14 residues. V was cut by 3 bases and J by 3 bases, with 8 bases left in between. CDR3 loop: CASSFLRANEKLFF. Here the CDR3 DNA reads TGTGCCAGCAGCTTTTTACGGGCTAATGAAAAACTGTTTTTT.

The rearrangement uses TRBV27 and TRBJ2-7; D is perhaps TRBD2 (5 bases). V lost 4 bases, J lost 0 bases, and 10 bases lay in between. Germline V gene lookup returns CDR1 MNHEY and CDR2 SMNVEV (reference sequence). The CDR3 is made up of 14 amino acids. The CDR3 region is CASSYGKTSYEQYF. For the CDR3, the DNA is TGTGCCAGCAGTTACGGGAAAACCTCCTACGAGCAGTACTTC.

This clone was counted a single time. V usage is TRBV13 and J usage is TRBJ1-1, with TRBD1 as a possible D gene (5 bases). Trimming pared 5 bases from V and 11 bases from J, leaving 15 bases between. From germline, CDR1 is PRHDT and CDR2 FYEKMQ (reference sequence). The CDR3 extends over 12 amino acids. CDR3 in amino acids: CASSPPGTGAFF. For the CDR3, the DNA is TGTGCCAGCAGCCCCCCAGGGACTGGGGCTTTCTTT.

V is TRBV25-1 and J is TRBJ2-1; TRBD2 aligns across 7 bases. CDR1 and CDR2 (germline): MGHDK, SYGVNS. The CDR3 is 13 amino acids. The ends lost 1 base at V and 13 bases at J; junction bases unmatched: 7. The CDR3 region has the DNA TGTGCCAGCAGTGAATTCGGAGGGAGGGGACAGTTCTTC. Protein sequence: CASSEFGGRGQFF. The whole variable domain, filled in from reference TRBV25-1 and TRBJ2-1, reads EADIYQTPRYLVIGTGKKITLECSQTMGHDKMYWYQQDPGMELHLIHYSYGVNSTEKGDLSSESTVSRIRTEHFPLTLESARPSHTSQYLCASSEFGGRGQFFGPGTRLTVL.

The chain is built from TRBV30 and TRBJ1-3; D is uncertain. Looked up from germline, CDR1 is GTSNPN and CDR2 is SVGIG (reference sequence). Trimming left V 0 bases short and J 0 bases short, with 9 bases between. The CDR3 spans 15 residues. The CDR3 sequence is CAWSVEDLSGNTIYF. The CDR3 DNA follows: TGTGCCTGGAGTGTCGAGGATCTCTCTGGAAACACCATATATTTT.

This chain connects TRBV6-1 to TRBJ2-2, with 7 bases matching TRBD2. The CDR3 consists of 15 residues. Germline trimming cut 3 bases from V and 8 bases from J; bases unmatched to any gene: 9. The germline V gene has CDR1 MNHNS and CDR2 SASEGT. The CDR3, as DNA: TGTGCCAGCAGTGAGCGGGCGGGAGTCGGTGGGGAGCTGTTTTTT. Encoded protein: CASSERAGVGGELFF.

This clone has just one count. Other DNA sequences from this sample encode an identical CDR3 as well. The chain links TRBV5-6 to TRBJ1-2, with a weak D call TRBD1 (6 bases). Germline values: CDR1 SGHDT, CDR2 YYEEEE. The CDR3 contains 11 residues. Trimming removed 2 bases from V and 8 bases from J, with 7 bases in between. CDR3 in amino acids: CASSFGGGYTF. The CDR3 DNA reads TGTGCCAGCAGCTTTGGGGGCGGCTACACCTTC.

The chain combines TRBV29-1 with TRBJ2-7; D not certain. The V gene lost 0 bases and the J gene lost 0 bases, with 12 bases spanning the gap. From germline, CDR1 is SQVTM and CDR2 ANQGSEA. The CDR3 has 15 amino acids. The CDR3 is CSVEDRAESSYEQYF. CDR3 DNA: TGCAGCGTTGAAGATAGAGCAGAAAGCTCCTACGAGCAGTACTTC.

V and J are TRBV25-1 and TRBJ2-5, with D unclear. V shed 3 bases and J shed 3 bases, with 17 bases lying between them. Germline loops: CDR1 MGHDK, CDR2 SYGVNS. This CDR3 spans 16 amino acids. The CDR3 region is CASSELTRIWEETQYF. CDR3 DNA: TGTGCCAGCAGTGAGTTGACACGGATATGGGAAGAGACCCAGTACTTC.

Details on this clone: The junction and the germline gene differ at one end; a read error may be behind it. J is TRBJ2-3 and V is TRBV18; 9 bases align to TRBD1. Germline values: CDR1 KGHSH, CDR2 LQKENI. The CDR3 is 16 residues long. CDR3 sequence: CASSPPGQGSTDTQYF. DNA for the CDR3: TGTGCCAGCTCTCCACCGGGACAGGGTAGTACAGATACGCAGTATTTT.

J is TRBJ2-3 and V is TRBV7-9, with D possibly TRBD2 on 6 matching bases. Germline V gene lookup returns CDR1 SEHNR and CDR2 FQNEAQ (reference sequence). The CDR3 runs 15 residues. Trimming pared 1 base from V and 4 bases from J, leaving 12 bases between. CDR3 in DNA: TGTGCCAGCAGCTTAGACGGGAGTGGCCCAGATACGCAGTATTTT. Its translation is CASSLDGSGPDTQYF.

This clone was detected only once. The J gene is TRBJ2-3, the V gene TRBV27; D is perhaps TRBD1 (6 bases). Trimming left V 5 bases short and J 0 bases short, with 15 bases between. The germline gives CDR1 MNHEY, CDR2 SMNVEV (reference sequence). The CDR3 has 16 residues. CDR3 sequence: CASSPRQVFSTDTQYF. In DNA form, the CDR3 reads TGTGCCAGCAGTCCGAGACAGGTCTTTAGCACAGATACGCAGTATTTT.

V gene TRBV28 combines with J gene TRBJ1-2; TRBD1 is a possible D gene (6 bases). This CDR3 region has 14 residues. Germline V gene sequence: CDR1 MDHEN, CDR2 SYDVKM. With 4 bases removed from V and 8 bases from J, the gap between germline ends came to 17 bases. The CDR3 coding sequence is TGTGCCAGCAGTTGGGTAGGGGGTTCAGAAGGCTACACCTTC. This gives the protein CASSWVGGSEGYTF.

V is TRBV9 and J is TRBJ2-7, with D perhaps TRBD1 (5 bases). The CDR3 length is 12 residues. Per germline, CDR1 SGDLS and CDR2 YYNGEE. With 2 bases removed from V and 6 bases from J, the gap between germline ends came to 9 bases. The CDR3 is CASSVRGGEQYF. Here the CDR3 DNA reads TGTGCCAGCAGCGTTAGGGGCGGCGAGCAGTACTTC.

V usage is TRBV7-9 and J usage is TRBJ2-2; TRBD1 is a possible D gene (6 bases). The CDR3 is 15 amino acids. Trimming pared 5 bases from V and 7 bases from J, leaving 17 bases between. From germline, CDR1 is SEHNR and CDR2 FQNEAQ (reference sequence). The CDR3 here is CASSGPTGYDGELFF. The CDR3 nucleotides are TGTGCCAGCAGCGGACCAACAGGGTACGACGGGGAGCTGTTTTTT.

The chain carries TRBV4-3 and TRBJ2-1; TRBD1 agrees at 12 bases. The germline gives CDR1 LGHNA, CDR2 YSLEER. Trimming at V came to 0 bases and at J to 8 bases, leaving 11 bases not matched to a gene. This CDR3 is 18 amino acids long. The CDR3 spells CASSQETGTGGEGYEQFF. In DNA form, the CDR3 reads TGCGCCAGCAGCCAAGAAACGGGGACAGGGGGCGAAGGGTATGAGCAGTTCTTC.

CDR3 loop: CASRDLVPYF. In DNA, the CDR3 is TGTGCCAGCCGGGATCTAGTACCGTATTTT. The chain employs TRBV2 and TRBJ2-3, with a possible D match to TRBD2 (5 bases). Trimming pared 8 bases from V and 14 bases from J, leaving 14 bases between. Germline V CDR1 and CDR2: SNHLY, FYNNEI. This CDR3 contains 10 residues.

The chain has TRBV5-5 and TRBJ2-7; a possible D gene is TRBD2 (7 bases). Trimming took off 5 bases at V and 5 bases at J, with 20 bases between the two ends. The CDR3 covers 15 residues. The V gene's germline CDR1 is SGHKS and CDR2 YYEKEE (reference sequence). CDR3 region: CASSYRVRGLDEQYF. CDR3 DNA sequence: TGTGCCAGCAGTTACCGAGTGCGGGGGCTGGACGAGCAGTACTTC.

The chain joins TRBV7-9 to TRBJ1-1, with 9 bases that match TRBD1. V dropped 5 bases and J dropped 3; count of bases not matched to a gene: 13. The CDR3 covers 17 residues. CDR1 and CDR2 from the germline V gene are SEHNR and FQNEAQ (reference sequence). CDR3 sequence (DNA): TGTGCCAGCAGCCCCGAGATATGGACAGGGGTGGACACTGAAGCTTTCTTT. This gives the protein CASSPEIWTGVDTEAFF.